This note documents a single TCR beta chain sequence. Its antigen is not identified. This sample is drawn from a study of T cell responses to AZD1222 COVID-19 vaccine. Germline V gene data show CDR1 as SGHNT and CDR2 as YYREEE (reference sequence). Trimming stripped 3 bases from V and 0 bases from J, with 4 bases between. This CDR3 has 12 residues. General study points: Donor demographics were predominantly white British with a female majority; clonal diversity may be underestimated.

Here immunoSEQ multiplex PCR was the method, and the copy in TCRdb shows in-frame clones only, minus some. Here the sample spans about 180,000 clones, around 88% being singletons. Analysis merged second doses at about 4 or about 12 weeks. The starting material was peripheral blood, obtained 28 days after the second AZD1222 dose. This chain links TRBV5-4 with TRBJ2-7; no definite D call. This sequence was found in an adult who received the AZD1222 COVID-19 vaccine. CDR3 amino acids: CASSSNSYEQYF. The CDR3 nucleotides read TGTGCCAGCAGCTCGAACTCCTACGAGCAGTACTTC.